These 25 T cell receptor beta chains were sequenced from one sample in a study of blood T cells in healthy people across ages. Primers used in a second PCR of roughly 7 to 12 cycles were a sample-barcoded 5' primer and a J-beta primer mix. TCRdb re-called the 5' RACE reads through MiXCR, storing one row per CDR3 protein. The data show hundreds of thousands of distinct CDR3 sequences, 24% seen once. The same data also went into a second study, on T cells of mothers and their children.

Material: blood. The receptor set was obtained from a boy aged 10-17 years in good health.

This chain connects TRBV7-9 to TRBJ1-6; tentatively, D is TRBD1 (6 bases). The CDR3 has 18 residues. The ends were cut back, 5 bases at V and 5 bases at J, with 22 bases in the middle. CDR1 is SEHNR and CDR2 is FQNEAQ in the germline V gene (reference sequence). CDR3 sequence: CASSPLILRDKDNSPLHF. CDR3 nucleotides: TGTGCCAGCAGCCCCCTAATCCTCCGGGACAAAGATAATTCACCCCTCCACTTT.

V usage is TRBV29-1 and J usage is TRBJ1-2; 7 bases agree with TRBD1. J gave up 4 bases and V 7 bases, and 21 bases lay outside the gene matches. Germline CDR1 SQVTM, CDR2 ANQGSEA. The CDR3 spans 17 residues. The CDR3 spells CSAELGGVLGRGYGYTF. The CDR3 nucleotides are TGCAGCGCCGAGTTAGGGGGCGTTCTAGGAAGGGGCTATGGCTACACCTTC.

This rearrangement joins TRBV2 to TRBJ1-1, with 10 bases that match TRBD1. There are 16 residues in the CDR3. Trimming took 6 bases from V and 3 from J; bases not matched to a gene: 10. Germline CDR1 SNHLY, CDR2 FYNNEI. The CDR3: CASRAGTGVLYTEAFF. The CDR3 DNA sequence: TGTGCCAGCAGGGCAGGGACAGGGGTATTGTACACTGAAGCTTTCTTT.

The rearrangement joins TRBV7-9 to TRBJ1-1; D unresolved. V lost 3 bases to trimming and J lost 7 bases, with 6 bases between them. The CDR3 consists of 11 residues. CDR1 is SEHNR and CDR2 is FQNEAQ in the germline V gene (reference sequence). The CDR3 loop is CASSLGDEAFF. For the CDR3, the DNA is TGTGCCAGCAGCTTGGGAGATGAAGCTTTCTTT.

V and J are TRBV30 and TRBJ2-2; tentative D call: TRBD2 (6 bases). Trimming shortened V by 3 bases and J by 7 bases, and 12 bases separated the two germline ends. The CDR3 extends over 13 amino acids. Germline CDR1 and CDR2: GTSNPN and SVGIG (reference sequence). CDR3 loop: CAWRHLGGGELFF. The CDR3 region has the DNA TGTGCCTGGAGACACCTCGGGGGCGGGGAGCTGTTTTTT.

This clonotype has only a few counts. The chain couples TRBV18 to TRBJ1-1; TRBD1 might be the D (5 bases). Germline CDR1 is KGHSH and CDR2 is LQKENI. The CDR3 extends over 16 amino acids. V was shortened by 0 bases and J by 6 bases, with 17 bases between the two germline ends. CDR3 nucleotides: TGTGCCAGCTCACCACCAAATTTACCCCAAGGGGCTGAAGCTTTCTTT. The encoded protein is CASSPPNLPQGAEAFF. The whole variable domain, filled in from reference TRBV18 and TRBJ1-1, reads NAGVMQNPRHLVRRRGQEARLRCSPMKGHSHVYWYRQLPEEGLKFMVYLQKENIIDESGMPKERFSAEFPKEGPSILRIQQVVRGDSAAYFCASSPPNLPQGAEAFFGQGTRLTVV.

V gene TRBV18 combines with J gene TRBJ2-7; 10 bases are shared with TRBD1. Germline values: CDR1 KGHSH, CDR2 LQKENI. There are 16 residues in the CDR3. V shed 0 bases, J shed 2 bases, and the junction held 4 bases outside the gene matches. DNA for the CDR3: TGTGCCAGCTCACCACCGATCGGGACAGGGGCCTACGAGCAGTACTTC. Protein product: CASSPPIGTGAYEQYF. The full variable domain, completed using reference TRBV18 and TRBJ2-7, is NAGVMQNPRHLVRRRGQEARLRCSPMKGHSHVYWYRQLPEEGLKFMVYLQKENIIDESGMPKERFSAEFPKEGPSILRIQQVVRGDSAAYFCASSPPIGTGAYEQYFGPGTRLTVT.

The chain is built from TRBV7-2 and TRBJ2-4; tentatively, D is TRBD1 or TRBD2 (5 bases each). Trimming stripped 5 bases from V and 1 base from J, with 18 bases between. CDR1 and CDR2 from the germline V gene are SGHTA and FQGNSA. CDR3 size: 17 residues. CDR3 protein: CASSAGTALGAKNIQYF. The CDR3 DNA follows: TGTGCCAGCAGCGCCGGGACGGCACTTGGGGCCAAAAACATTCAGTACTTC.

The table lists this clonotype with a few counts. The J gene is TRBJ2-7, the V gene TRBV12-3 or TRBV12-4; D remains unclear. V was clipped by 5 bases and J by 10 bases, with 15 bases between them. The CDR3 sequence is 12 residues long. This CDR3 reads CASSPDSVSQYF. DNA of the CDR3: TGTGCCAGCAGTCCTGATTCCGTATCACAGTACTTC.

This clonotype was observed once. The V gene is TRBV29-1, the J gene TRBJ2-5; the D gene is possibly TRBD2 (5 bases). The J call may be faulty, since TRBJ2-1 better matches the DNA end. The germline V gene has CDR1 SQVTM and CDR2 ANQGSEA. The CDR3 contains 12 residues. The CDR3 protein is CSVGRIGDEQFF. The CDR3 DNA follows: TGCAGCGTTGGAAGGATCGGGGATGAGCAGTTCTTC.

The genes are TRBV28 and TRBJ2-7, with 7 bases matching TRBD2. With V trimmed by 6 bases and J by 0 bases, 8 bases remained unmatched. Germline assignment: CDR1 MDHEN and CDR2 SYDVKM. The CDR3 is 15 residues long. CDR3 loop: CASSPDGGSSYEQYF. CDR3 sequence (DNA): TGTGCCAGCAGCCCCGACGGGGGGAGCTCCTACGAGCAGTACTTC.

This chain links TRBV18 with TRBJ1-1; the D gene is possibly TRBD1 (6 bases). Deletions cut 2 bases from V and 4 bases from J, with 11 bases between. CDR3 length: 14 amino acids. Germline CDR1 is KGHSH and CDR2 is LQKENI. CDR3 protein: CASSPGTRGTEAFF. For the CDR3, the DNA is TGTGCCAGCTCACCAGGGACCAGGGGCACTGAAGCTTTCTTT.

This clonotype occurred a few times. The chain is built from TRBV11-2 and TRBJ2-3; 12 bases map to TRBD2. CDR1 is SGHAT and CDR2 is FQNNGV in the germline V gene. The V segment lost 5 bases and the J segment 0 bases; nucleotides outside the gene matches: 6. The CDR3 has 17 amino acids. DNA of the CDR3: TGTGCCAGCAGCCCCGGGACTAGCGGGCTCAGCACAGATACGCAGTATTTT. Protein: CASSPGTSGLSTDTQYF.

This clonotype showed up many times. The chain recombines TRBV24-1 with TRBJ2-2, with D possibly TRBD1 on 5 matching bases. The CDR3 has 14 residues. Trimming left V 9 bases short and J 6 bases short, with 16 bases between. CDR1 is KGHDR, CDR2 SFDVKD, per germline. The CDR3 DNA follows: TGTGCCACCGGTCAAGGGGTCGAGGCCGGGGAGCTGTTTTTT. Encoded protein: CATGQGVEAGELFF.

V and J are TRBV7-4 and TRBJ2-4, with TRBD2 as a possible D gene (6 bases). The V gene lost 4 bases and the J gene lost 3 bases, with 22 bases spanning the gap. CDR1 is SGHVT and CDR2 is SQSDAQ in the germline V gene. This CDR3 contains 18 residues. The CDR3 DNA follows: TGTGCCAGCAGCTGGGGCTCAGATCGGCGGAGGGACAAAAACATTCAGTACTTC. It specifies CASSWGSDRRRDKNIQYF.

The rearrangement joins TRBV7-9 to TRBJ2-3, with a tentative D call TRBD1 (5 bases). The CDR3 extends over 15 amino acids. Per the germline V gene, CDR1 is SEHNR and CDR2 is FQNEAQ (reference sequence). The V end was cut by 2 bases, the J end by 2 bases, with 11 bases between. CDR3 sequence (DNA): TGTGCCAGCAGCTTAATGCAGGGATTCACAGATACGCAGTATTTT. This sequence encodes CASSLMQGFTDTQYF.

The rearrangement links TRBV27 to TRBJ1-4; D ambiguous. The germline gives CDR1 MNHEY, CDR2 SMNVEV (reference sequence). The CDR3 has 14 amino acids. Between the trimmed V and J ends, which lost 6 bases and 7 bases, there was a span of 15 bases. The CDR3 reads CASSSGSQAEKLFF. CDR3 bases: TGTGCCAGCAGCTCCGGGTCCCAGGCTGAAAAACTGTTTTTT.

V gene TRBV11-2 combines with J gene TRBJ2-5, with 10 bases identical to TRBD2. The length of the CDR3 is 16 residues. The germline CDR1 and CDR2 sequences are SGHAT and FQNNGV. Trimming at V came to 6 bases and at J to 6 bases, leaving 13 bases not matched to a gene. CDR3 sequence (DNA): TGTGCCAGCAGGGACCTGAGCAGCGGGGGGGCGCAGACCCAGTACTTC. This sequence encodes CASRDLSSGGAQTQYF.

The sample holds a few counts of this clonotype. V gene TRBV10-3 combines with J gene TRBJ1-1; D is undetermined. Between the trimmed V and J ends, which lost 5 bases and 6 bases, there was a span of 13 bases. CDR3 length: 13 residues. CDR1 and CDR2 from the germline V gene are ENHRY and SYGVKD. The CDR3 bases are TGTGCCATCAGTACTACCCCCGGGGCTGAAGCTTTCTTT. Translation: CAISTTPGAEAFF.

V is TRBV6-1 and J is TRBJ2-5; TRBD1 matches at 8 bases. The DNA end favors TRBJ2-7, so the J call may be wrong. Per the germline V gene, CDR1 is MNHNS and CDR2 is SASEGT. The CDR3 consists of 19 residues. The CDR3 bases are TGTGCCAGCAGTACACATCTTGTCGACAGGGGTAGGTCTGGGTACGAGCAGTACTTC. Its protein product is CASSTHLVDRGRSGYEQYF.

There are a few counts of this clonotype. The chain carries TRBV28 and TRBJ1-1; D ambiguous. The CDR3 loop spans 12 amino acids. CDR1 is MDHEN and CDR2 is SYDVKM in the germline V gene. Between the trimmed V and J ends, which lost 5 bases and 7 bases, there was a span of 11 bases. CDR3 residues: CASSTRMGEAFF. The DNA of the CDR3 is TGTGCCAGCAGTACCCGAATGGGTGAAGCTTTCTTT.

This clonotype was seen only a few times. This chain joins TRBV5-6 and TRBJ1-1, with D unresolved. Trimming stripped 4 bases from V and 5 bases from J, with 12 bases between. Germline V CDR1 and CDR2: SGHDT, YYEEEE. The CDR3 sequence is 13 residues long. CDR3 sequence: CASSPIGVTEAFF. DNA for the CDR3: TGTGCCAGCAGCCCAATCGGGGTAACTGAAGCTTTCTTT.

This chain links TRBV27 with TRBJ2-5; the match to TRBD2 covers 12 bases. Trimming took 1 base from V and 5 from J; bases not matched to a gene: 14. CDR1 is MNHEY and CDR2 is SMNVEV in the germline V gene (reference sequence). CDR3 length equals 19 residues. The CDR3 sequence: CASSLFAASGGASEETQYF. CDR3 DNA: TGTGCCAGCAGTTTATTCGCTGCTAGCGGGGGGGCCAGCGAGGAGACCCAGTACTTC.

The CDR3 protein is CASRSGQFNEKLFF. DNA of the CDR3: TGTGCCAGCAGGTCGGGACAGTTTAATGAAAAACTGTTTTTT. V is TRBV6-5 and J is TRBJ1-4, with 7 bases identical to TRBD1. This CDR3 is 14 amino acids long. V shed 6 bases, J shed 4 bases, and the junction held 5 bases outside the gene matches. CDR1 MNHEY and CDR2 SVGAGI come from the germline V gene.

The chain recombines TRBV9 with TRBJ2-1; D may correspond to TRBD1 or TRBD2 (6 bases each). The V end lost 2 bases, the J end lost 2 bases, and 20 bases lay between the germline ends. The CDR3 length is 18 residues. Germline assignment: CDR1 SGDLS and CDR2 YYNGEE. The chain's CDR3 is CASSVSPGARDPYNEQFF. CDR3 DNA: TGTGCCAGCAGCGTGAGCCCGGGGGCCAGGGACCCCTACAATGAGCAGTTCTTC.